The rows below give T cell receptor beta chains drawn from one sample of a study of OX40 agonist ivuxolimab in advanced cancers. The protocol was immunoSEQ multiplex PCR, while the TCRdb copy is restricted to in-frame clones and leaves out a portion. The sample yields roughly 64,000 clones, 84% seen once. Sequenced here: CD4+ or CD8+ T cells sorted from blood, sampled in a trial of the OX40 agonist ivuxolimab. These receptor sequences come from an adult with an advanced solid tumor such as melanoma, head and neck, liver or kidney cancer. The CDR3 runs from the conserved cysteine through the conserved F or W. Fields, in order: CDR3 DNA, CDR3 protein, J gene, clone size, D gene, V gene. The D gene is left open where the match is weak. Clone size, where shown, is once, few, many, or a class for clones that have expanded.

CDR3nt: TGTGCCACCAGCAAGGGACAGGGGAGCTCTTTTCTAGAGACCCAGTACTTC; CDR3aa: CATSKGQGSSFLETQYF; j_gene: TRBJ2-5; abundance: once; d_gene: TRBD1; v_gene: TRBV15
CDR3nt: TGTGCCAGCAGCTTCCTCTCGGGACAAGTGGGCGAGCAGTACTTC; CDR3aa: CASSFLSGQVGEQYF; j_gene: TRBJ2-7; abundance: once; d_gene: -; v_gene: TRBV11-2
CDR3nt: TGTGCCAGCAGTGAAGGGTGGGGGGGCCTGGAGCAGTACTTC; CDR3aa: CASSEGWGGLEQYF; j_gene: TRBJ2-7; abundance: few; d_gene: -; v_gene: TRBV6-1
CDR3nt: TGCGCCAGCAGCTTGGGTCAGGGATTCTACGAGCAGTACTTC; CDR3aa: CASSLGQGFYEQYF; j_gene: TRBJ2-7; abundance: -; d_gene: -; v_gene: TRBV5-1
CDR3nt: TGTGCCATAGGACAGGGACAATCGCCCCAGCATTTT; CDR3aa: CAIGQGQSPQHF; j_gene: TRBJ1-5; abundance: once; d_gene: TRBD1; v_gene: TRBV10-3
CDR3nt: TGTGCCATCAGTGACCGGACAGGGAAGTCCTCCCTCGGGGGCTACACCTTC; CDR3aa: CAISDRTGKSSLGGYTF; j_gene: TRBJ1-2; abundance: -; d_gene: TRBD1; v_gene: TRBV10-3
CDR3nt: TGCGCCAGCAGCCAAGGTACTAGAGTGTTCGAGACCCAGTACTTC; CDR3aa: CASSQGTRVFETQYF; j_gene: TRBJ2-5; abundance: -; d_gene: -; v_gene: TRBV4-3
CDR3nt: TGTGCCAGCAGTTTCCGGACAGGGGGCGTTGGAAACACCATATATTTT; CDR3aa: CASSFRTGGVGNTIYF; j_gene: TRBJ1-3; abundance: -; d_gene: TRBD1; v_gene: TRBV6-6
CDR3nt: TGTGCCAGCTCACCTCGACAGGCCTCTGGAAACACCATATATTTT; CDR3aa: CASSPRQASGNTIYF; j_gene: TRBJ1-3; abundance: -; d_gene: -; v_gene: TRBV18
CDR3nt: TGTGCCAGCAGTTACTCGACAGGGGGAGGGTATGGCTACGCCTTC; CDR3aa: CASSYSTGGGYGYAF; j_gene: TRBJ1-2; abundance: -; d_gene: TRBD1; v_gene: TRBV6-5
CDR3nt: TGTGCCAGCAGCGTGGACAGGGGGAAGGATCGGAATCAGCCCCAGCATTTT; CDR3aa: CASSVDRGKDRNQPQHF; j_gene: TRBJ1-5; abundance: -; d_gene: TRBD1; v_gene: TRBV9
CDR3nt: TGCAGCGGAGCCTCCTACCAAGAGACCCAGTACTTC; CDR3aa: CSGASYQETQYF; j_gene: TRBJ2-5; abundance: -; d_gene: -; v_gene: TRBV29-1
CDR3nt: TGCGCCAGCAGCCAACCACCCGGACAGGGATACGAGCAGTACTTC; CDR3aa: CASSQPPGQGYEQYF; j_gene: TRBJ2-7; abundance: -; d_gene: TRBD1; v_gene: TRBV4-1
CDR3nt: TGTGCCAGCAGCTTGAGGGCAGGGGTCGGGGCCAACGTCCTGACTTTC; CDR3aa: CASSLRAGVGANVLTF; j_gene: TRBJ2-6; abundance: -; d_gene: -; v_gene: TRBV7-2
CDR3nt: TGTGCCAGCAGCTTGTCAGGGGCCGGAAACACCATATATTTT; CDR3aa: CASSLSGAGNTIYF; j_gene: TRBJ1-3; abundance: -; d_gene: -; v_gene: TRBV5-6
CDR3nt: TGCGCCAGCAGCCAGGACGGATCTACCTACGAGCAGTACTTC; CDR3aa: CASSQDGSTYEQYF; j_gene: TRBJ2-7; abundance: few; d_gene: -; v_gene: TRBV4-1
CDR3nt: TGTGCCAGCACCCTTAGCGGGAGTTTAAGTTACGAGCAGTACTTC; CDR3aa: CASTLSGSLSYEQYF; j_gene: TRBJ2-7; abundance: -; d_gene: TRBD2; v_gene: TRBV11-2
CDR3nt: TGCGCCAGCAGCCCGGACGGGAATTCACCCCTCCACTTT; CDR3aa: CASSPDGNSPLHF; j_gene: TRBJ1-6; abundance: once; d_gene: -; v_gene: TRBV5-1
CDR3nt: TGTGCCAGCGGTGGTTGGTCCTACAATGAGCAGTTCTTC; CDR3aa: CASGGWSYNEQFF; j_gene: TRBJ2-1; abundance: -; d_gene: -; v_gene: TRBV6-5
CDR3nt: TGCGCCAGCAGCGCCGACTCTGGGGCCAACGTCCTGACTTTC; CDR3aa: CASSADSGANVLTF; j_gene: TRBJ2-6; abundance: once; d_gene: -; v_gene: TRBV10-1
CDR3nt: TGTGCCAGCAGGCTAAGGACAGGGGGAAGGGACCGGTTCACCGGGGAGCTGTTTTTT; CDR3aa: CASRLRTGGRDRFTGELFF; j_gene: TRBJ2-2; abundance: few; d_gene: TRBD1; v_gene: TRBV28
CDR3nt: TGTGCCAGTAGTATAGTAGGAGGGCAAGAGACCCAGTACTTC; CDR3aa: CASSIVGGQETQYF; j_gene: TRBJ2-5; abundance: -; d_gene: -; v_gene: TRBV19
CDR3nt: TGTGCCAGTAGTATTCGGCCACAGGGACAAGAGACCCAGTACTTC; CDR3aa: CASSIRPQGQETQYF; j_gene: TRBJ2-5; abundance: -; d_gene: -; v_gene: TRBV19
CDR3nt: TGTGCCAGCATAGGACAGGGCTCCTACAATGAGCAGTTCTTC; CDR3aa: CASIGQGSYNEQFF; j_gene: TRBJ2-1; abundance: -; d_gene: TRBD1; v_gene: TRBV2
CDR3nt: TGCGCCAGCAAGACAGGGGGCCCTACCGGGGAGCTGTTTTTT; CDR3aa: CASKTGGPTGELFF; j_gene: TRBJ2-2; abundance: -; d_gene: TRBD1; v_gene: TRBV10-2
CDR3nt: TGTGCCATCAGTTCAGGACGGGGGGGCGTGGGTACGCAGTATTTT; CDR3aa: CAISSGRGGVGTQYF; j_gene: TRBJ2-3; abundance: -; d_gene: TRBD2; v_gene: TRBV10-3
CDR3nt: TGCGCCAGCAGCTTGGGTGGGATCGACGAGCAGTACTTC; CDR3aa: CASSLGGIDEQYF; j_gene: TRBJ2-7; abundance: -; d_gene: -; v_gene: TRBV5-1
CDR3nt: TGTGCCAGCCAAGCGGGAGACTACGAGCAGTACTTC; CDR3aa: CASQAGDYEQYF; j_gene: TRBJ2-7; abundance: -; d_gene: TRBD2; v_gene: TRBV2
CDR3nt: TGTGCCAGCAGCCGCGGGGGGTCGGACTCCTATAATTCACCCCTCCACTTT; CDR3aa: CASSRGGSDSYNSPLHF; j_gene: TRBJ1-6; abundance: once; d_gene: -; v_gene: TRBV5-4
CDR3nt: TGTGCCAGTAGCAAGTCATATGGGGGATACGAGCAGTACTTC; CDR3aa: CASSKSYGGYEQYF; j_gene: TRBJ2-7; abundance: -; d_gene: -; v_gene: TRBV6-6
CDR3nt: TGTGCCACTCAGGGACAGGGCGGTCAGCCCCAGCATTTT; CDR3aa: CATQGQGGQPQHF; j_gene: TRBJ1-5; abundance: -; d_gene: TRBD1; v_gene: TRBV10-3
CDR3nt: TGCAGCGTCATAGGGACAGGGGTCCATCAGCCCCAGCATTTT; CDR3aa: CSVIGTGVHQPQHF; j_gene: TRBJ1-5; abundance: -; d_gene: TRBD1; v_gene: TRBV29-1
CDR3nt: TGTGCCAGCAGTTTAGAGGGCAGCGGGGAGACCCAGTACTTC; CDR3aa: CASSLEGSGETQYF; j_gene: TRBJ2-5; abundance: -; d_gene: -; v_gene: TRBV27
CDR3nt: TGTGCCAGCAGTTACAGGACAACTAATGAAAAACTGTTTTTT; CDR3aa: CASSYRTTNEKLFF; j_gene: TRBJ1-4; abundance: -; d_gene: -; v_gene: TRBV6-6
CDR3nt: TGTGCCAGCAGCGGTACCGAGGGAGATACGCAGTATTTT; CDR3aa: CASSGTEGDTQYF; j_gene: TRBJ2-3; abundance: -; d_gene: -; v_gene: TRBV2
CDR3nt: TGTGCCAGTGCCGAGCAGGGACCATCTGGGGCCAACGTCCTGACTTTC; CDR3aa: CASAEQGPSGANVLTF; j_gene: TRBJ2-6; abundance: -; d_gene: -; v_gene: TRBV19
CDR3nt: TGTGCCAGCAGCACTCAGAAATACAATGAGCAGTTCTTC; CDR3aa: CASSTQKYNEQFF; j_gene: TRBJ2-1; abundance: -; d_gene: -; v_gene: TRBV9
CDR3nt: TGTGCCAGCAGCCCCCGGGACATATACTACGAGCAGTACTTC; CDR3aa: CASSPRDIYYEQYF; j_gene: TRBJ2-7; abundance: -; d_gene: -; v_gene: TRBV9
CDR3nt: TGTGCCAGCAGAAGACACGGAAAGAACATTCAGTACTTC; CDR3aa: CASRRHGKNIQYF; j_gene: TRBJ2-4; abundance: -; d_gene: -; v_gene: TRBV6-5